The clone carrying this TCR beta chain has only a few counts. Its antigen is currently unknown. The sample originates from a study of early T cells in non-severe SARS-CoV-2 infection. Study-level background: Chains from this unsorted whole-blood bulk RNA could not be paired. Study results and caveats: Private and CD4 specificities were missed by VDJdb matching, which favored anti-spike CD8 responses.

The junction had 9 bases not matched to a gene; V was cut back by 0 bases and J by 5 bases. From germline, CDR1 is SGHVS and CDR2 FNYEAQ. The CDR3 is 17 amino acids. Unique molecular identifiers were attached to individual cDNA molecules. MiXCR, applied by TCRdb to the 5' RACE reads, yields one record per CDR3 protein. The sample contains nearly 110,000 distinct CDR3 sequences, over 8.5% of which appear only once. The origin of this receptor is an adult who was a healthcare worker with PCR-confirmed SARS-CoV-2 infection or an uninfected control (not recorded which). The rearrangement uses TRBV7-6 and TRBJ2-2; 7 nucleotides line up with TRBD2. The sequenced sample was whole blood. The CDR3 DNA reads as TGTGCCAGCAGCTTAGCCCTACGGAGGGGAGGGACCGGGGAGCTGTTTTTT. It is translated as CASSLALRRGGTGELFF.